This TCR beta chain was recovered during a study of Graves' ophthalmopathy and Graves' hyperthyroidism. For repertoire sequencing, the TCR beta CDR3 regions were amplified from RNA transcripts. A first-round RT-PCR used HTBI primers, followed by a second-round multiplex PCR. TCRdb analysed the multiplex PCR reads with MiXCR anew, one entry per CDR3 protein. The sample has about 1.1 million distinct CDR3 sequences, roughly two fifths seen once. In germline, CDR1 is WSHSY, CDR2 SAAADI. This CDR3 spans 15 amino acids. V gave up 5 bases and J gave up 5 bases; unmatched junction bases: 8. The rearrangement uses TRBV10-2 and TRBJ1-1; 10 positions agree with TRBD1. The clonotype comes from an adult man with Graves' hyperthyroidism. Source material: peripheral blood or thyroid tissue (not recorded which). As DNA, the CDR3 is TGCGCCAGCAGTTCCCCGGGACAGGGGACTACTGAAGCTTTCTTT. Its protein product is CASSSPGQGTTEAFF.